The 2 T cell receptor beta chains presented below share a single source sample, sequenced in a study of vaccination and CD4 T cells after COVID-19. No antigen is known for these receptors. The assay that was used to sequence DNA from cultured CD4+ T cells was the Oncomine TCR Beta short-read assay. Via MiXCR, TCRdb re-called the PCR reads, giving one row per CDR3 protein. The repertoire consists of about 21,000 distinct CDR3 sequences, with over 45% occurring once and the leading ten covering 13%. Treatment meaning: roughly 10-day PBMC culture with coronavirus spike peptide pools or control peptides (ViraFEST assay). The sequencing sample was made of cultured CD4+ T cells from blood. The receptor source for this set is a human donor with COVID-19.

This clonotype came up once. The J gene is TRBJ2-2, the V gene TRBV7-8; tentative D call: TRBD2 (5 bases). Germline V gene data show CDR1 as SGHVS and CDR2 as FQNEAQ. This CDR3 is built from 15 residues. Trimming took off 0 bases at V and 6 bases at J, with 11 bases between the two ends. The CDR3 nucleotides read TGTGCCAGCAGCTTAGCTCCGGGGATCGCCGGGGAGCTGTTTTTT. Its translation: CASSLAPGIAGELFF.

This clonotype was observed a handful of times. This CDR3 is CASSTGGSGTQPQHF. The CDR3 DNA is TGTGCCAGCAGTACCGGGGGCTCGGGCACTCAGCCCCAGCATTTT. V is TRBV2 and J is TRBJ1-5; tentative D call: TRBD1 (6 bases). V lost 5 bases and J 6 bases, leaving 17 bases between the germline ends. Germline V gene data show CDR1 as SNHLY and CDR2 as FYNNEI. The CDR3 runs 15 residues.